This T cell receptor (beta chain) was captured by sequencing in a study of T cell repertoires in cytomegalovirus infection. Via MiXCR, TCRdb re-called the reads, giving one row per CDR3 protein. The data contain around 430,000 distinct CDR3 sequences, roughly 43% of them singletons. The CDR3 runs 13 residues. In germline, CDR1 is MNHEY, CDR2 SVGAGI. V was cut by 7 bases and J by 2 bases, with 9 bases left in between. Worth noting for this clonotype: What it binds is not known.

The specimen comprised cultured PBMCs, sampled from culture after CMV antigen stimulation. J is TRBJ2-1 and V is TRBV6-5; TRBD1 might be the D (5 bases). The sequence was collected from a human donor in good health (CMV status not recorded). Some clones in this sample may be carry-over from other donors' samples. CDR3 loop: CASKGHAYNEQFF. The CDR3 region has the DNA TGTGCCAGCAAAGGACACGCCTACAATGAGCAGTTCTTC.